This T cell receptor beta chain was sequenced for a study of CD8 T cells in Susac syndrome (dated by TCRdb to about 2019). The study in broad terms: Of the Susac syndrome patients who were sequenced, about six had clinically active disease and roughly 8 were in clinical remission. Repertoire sequencing was used to test whether CD8+ T cell activation and differentiation in Susac syndrome was antigen driven. Susac syndrome patients were therapy-naive, on corticosteroids (some also receiving IVIg), or on IVIg alone at blood withdrawal. The study compared CD8+ T cell repertoire clonality among roughly eleven healthy donors, 14 Susac syndrome patients and approximately 16 multiple sclerosis patients. What the work shows at the level of the full study, not this receptor alone: Looking at Susac-specific public clones, the researchers identified some 15 in the total CD8+ repertoire and five or six in the CD8+ TEMRA repertoire. Susac syndrome CD8+ repertoires showed clonal expansion, highest in CD8+ TEMRA cells and greater in clinically active than remitting patients. The number of individuals in the TCR sequencing and HLA analysis was acknowledged as relatively small.

RNA was extracted using the RNeasy kit, and roughly 0.5 to 1 ug of the RNA was reverse transcribed with random hexamers. TCR beta CDR3 regions were amplified with the immunoSEQ multiplex PCR assay covering 54 Vbeta and 13 Jbeta segments. PCR amplification bias was corrected by using a synthetic template baseline for primer optimization and computational correction. Turning to the authors' computational methods: Reads were annotated to V, D and J genes per IMGT and analyzed with immunoSEQ Analyzer, keeping only productive sequences. Clonality was computed as one minus Shannon entropy normalized by log2 of the number of productive unique sequences. Public and private clones were assessed among the 100 most prevalent clones of each patient and control. Clones were defined as Susac-specific when absent from the healthy and MS cohorts, from about 1,100 published viral clones and from other ImmuneACCESS disease sequences. TCRdb reworked the public reads: Q25 trimming with fastp, MiXCR clone assembly, productive beta chains retained. Every distinct CDR3 protein forms one entry, paired with its most common genes and DNA. TCRdb's processing, not the authors' own work, is the source of the V and J calls. For this sample there are roughly 100,000 distinct CDR3 sequences; approximately 94% appear just once. The ten biggest clones cover 0.4% to 0.5% of the sample.

Trimming takes 5 bases off V and 4 bases off J; junction bases not matched to a gene: 3. Including cysteine and phenylalanine, the CDR3 has 15 amino acids. The DNA shown is the 45-base CDR3, in frame from base 1. Concerning this clonotype itself: Its target antigen remains unknown. Base quality data are lacking; no much larger clone is found one base away.

Peripheral blood CD8+ and CD4+ T cells from healthy donors, Susac syndrome patients and multiple sclerosis patients were profiled by high-throughput TCR beta sequencing. The Susac syndrome patients fulfilled recently defined diagnostic criteria for definite or probable disease. CD8+ TEMRA cells were enriched by FACS, while bulk CD8+ and CD4+ T cells were purified by magnetic negative isolation. Blood was collected in EDTA tubes and processed within 24 hours, with PBMCs isolated through density gradient centrifugation. PBMCs intended for TCR sequencing were frozen in liquid nitrogen and were later thawed in a 37 degrees C water bath. The sorted or isolated CD4+, CD8+ and CD8+ TEMRA cells had a purity of 90% or higher.

The sequence joins TRBV12-3 or TRBV12-4 to TRBJ2-5; TRBD2 matches 14 bases in the middle. The clonotype comes from a human donor with Susac syndrome. Input material: CD8+ T cells from PBMCs. The DNA reads TGTGCCAGCAGTCCGGGACTAGCGGGGGCAGAGACCCAGTACTTC. The translation is CASSPGLAGAETQYF.